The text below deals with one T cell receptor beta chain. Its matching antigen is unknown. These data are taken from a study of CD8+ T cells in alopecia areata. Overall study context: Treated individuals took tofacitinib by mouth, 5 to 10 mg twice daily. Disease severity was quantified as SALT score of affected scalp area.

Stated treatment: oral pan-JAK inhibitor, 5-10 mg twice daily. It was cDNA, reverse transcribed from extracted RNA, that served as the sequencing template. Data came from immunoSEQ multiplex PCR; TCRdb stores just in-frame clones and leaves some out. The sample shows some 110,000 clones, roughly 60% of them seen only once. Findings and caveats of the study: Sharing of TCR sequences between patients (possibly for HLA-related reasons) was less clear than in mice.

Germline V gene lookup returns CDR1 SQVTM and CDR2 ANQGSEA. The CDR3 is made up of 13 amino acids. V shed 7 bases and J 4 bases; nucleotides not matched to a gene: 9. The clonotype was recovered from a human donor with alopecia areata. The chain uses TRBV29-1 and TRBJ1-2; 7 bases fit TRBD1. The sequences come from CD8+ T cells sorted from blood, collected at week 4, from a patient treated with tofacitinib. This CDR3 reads CSAATGTVYGYTF. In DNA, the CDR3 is TGCAGCGCCGCGACAGGGACGGTCTATGGCTACACCTTC. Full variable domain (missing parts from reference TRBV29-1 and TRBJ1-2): SAVISQKPSRDICQRGTSLTIQCQVDSQVTMMFWYRQQPGQSLTLIATANQGSEATYESGFVIDKFPISRPNLTFSTLTVSNMSPEDSSIYLCSAATGTVYGYTFGSGTRLTVV.